The 9 T cell receptor beta chains presented below share a single source sample, sequenced in a study of blood T cell repertoires in COVID-19. Clones were sequenced by immunoSEQ multiplex PCR, and TCRdb holds only the in-frame ones, with some missing. Of 150,000 to 200,000 clones in the sample, about 86% were seen once. The sample taken for sequencing was peripheral blood. These receptors were obtained from a woman aged 80 or older in a cohort sampled during active or convalescent COVID-19.

The chain recombines TRBV5-1 with TRBJ2-2; D remains unclear. The CDR3 has 12 amino acids. Germline V CDR1 and CDR2: SGHRS, YFSETQ. Between the trimmed V and J ends, which lost 0 bases and 7 bases, there was a span of 4 bases. This CDR3 is CASSLGSGELFF. The CDR3 DNA is TGCGCCAGCAGCTTGGGCAGCGGGGAGCTGTTTTTT.

CDR3 protein: CASRTTGTTNEKLFF. The CDR3 DNA sequence: TGCGCCAGCAGGACGACCGGGACAACTAATGAAAAACTGTTTTTT. The chain employs TRBV4-1 and TRBJ1-4; D not certain. The CDR3 loop spans 15 amino acids. The V gene lost 6 bases and the J gene lost 0 bases, with 11 bases spanning the gap. Germline V CDR1 and CDR2: MGHRA, YSYEKL.

The chain carries TRBV30 and TRBJ2-7; D remains ambiguous. This CDR3 comprises 12 residues. The V gene lost 2 bases and the J gene lost 7 bases, with 12 bases spanning the gap. Germline lookup yields CDR1 GTSNPN and CDR2 SVGIG (reference sequence). CDR3 sequence reads: CAWSTVWSEQYV. DNA of the CDR3: TGTGCCTGGAGTACGGTATGGAGTGAGCAGTACGTC.

The V gene is TRBV12-3 or TRBV12-4, the J gene TRBJ1-4; D not resolved. This CDR3 spans 12 amino acids. Trimming took off 6 bases at V and 12 bases at J, with 14 bases between the two ends. CDR3 residues: CASSRFLGELFF. The CDR3 DNA is TGTGCCAGCAGCCGCTTCCTCGGGGAACTGTTTTTT.

The chain recombines TRBV7-8 with TRBJ2-5; the D gene is possibly TRBD2 (5 bases). The V end lost 4 bases, the J end lost 4 bases, and 13 bases lay between the germline ends. CDR3 length: 14 residues. Germline loops: CDR1 SGHVS, CDR2 FQNEAQ. CDR3 nucleotide sequence: TGTGCCAGCAGCTCCAGCAACCGGGGAGAGACCCAGTACTTC. Protein: CASSSSNRGETQYF.

The count of this clone is one. The chain has TRBV5-1 and TRBJ2-5; D is possibly TRBD1 (6 bases). The V and J ends lost 3 bases and 5 bases respectively, with 17 bases between them. The V gene's germline CDR1 is SGHRS and CDR2 YFSETQ. The CDR3 consists of 15 residues. The CDR3 loop reads CASSSRTVLRETQYF. DNA of the CDR3: TGCGCCAGCAGCTCGAGGACAGTCCTCCGGGAGACCCAGTACTTC.

V is TRBV12-5 and J is TRBJ2-2; D is perhaps TRBD2 (5 bases). Trimming left V 6 bases short and J 1 base short, with 9 bases between. Per germline, CDR1 LGHNT and CDR2 FRNRAP. This CDR3 is built from 14 residues. The CDR3 nucleotides are TGTGCTAGTGGGAGTCGGGGGAACACCGGGGAGCTGTTTTTT. It is translated as CASGSRGNTGELFF. Full variable domain (missing parts from reference TRBV12-5 and TRBJ2-2): DARVTQTPRHKVTEMGQEVTMRCQPILGHNTVFWYRQTMMQGLELLAYFRNRAPLDDSGMPKDRFSAEMPDATLATLKIQPSEPRDSAVYFCASGSRGNTGELFFGEGSRLTVL.

This clone was detected only once. The chain couples TRBV19 to TRBJ1-2; 7 nucleotides line up with TRBD1. This CDR3 is built from 14 residues. Germline V gene data show CDR1 as LNHDA and CDR2 as SQIVND (reference sequence). The V gene end was trimmed by 4 bases and the J gene end by 4 bases; junction bases not matched to a gene: 6. This chain's CDR3 is CASSRGGGGYGYTF. The CDR3 DNA follows: TGTGCCAGTAGTAGAGGAGGGGGCGGCTATGGCTACACCTTC.

For the CDR3, the DNA is TGTGCCAGCAGCCCTGGGACAGTTTGGCCACCCCTCCACTTT. Amino acid sequence: CASSPGTVWPPLHF. The genes are TRBV7-2 and TRBJ1-6; the match to TRBD1 covers 7 bases. V shed 5 bases and J 11 bases; nucleotides not matched to a gene: 9. The CDR3 consists of 14 residues. Germline V gene lookup returns CDR1 SGHTA and CDR2 FQGNSA.